This is a list of T cell receptor beta chains from one sample in a study of blood T cell repertoires in COVID-19. The protocol was immunoSEQ multiplex PCR, while the TCRdb copy is restricted to in-frame clones and leaves out a portion. This sample yields 80,000 to 95,000 clones, of which about nine tenths are seen a single time; about 3.2% belongs to the top ten. The source material was peripheral blood. The receptors shown here come from a woman aged 70-85 years with acute or convalescent COVID-19. CDR3s include the opening cysteine and the closing phenylalanine or tryptophan. The order of the fields is clone size, D gene, V gene, J gene, CDR3 protein, CDR3 DNA. The D gene is left open where the match is weak. Clone size is shown for a subset of rows, as once, few, many or a class of expanded clone.

abundance: .
d_gene: .
v_gene: TRBV29-1
j_gene: TRBJ1-3
CDR3aa: CSVLSSGNTIYF
CDR3nt: TGCAGCGTTCTAAGCTCTGGAAACACCATATATTTT

abundance: .
d_gene: TRBD2
v_gene: TRBV5-1
j_gene: TRBJ2-1
CDR3aa: CASSPQLSSGSNEQFF
CDR3nt: TGCGCCAGCAGCCCCCAGTTATCTAGCGGGAGTAATGAGCAGTTCTTC

abundance: .
d_gene: .
v_gene: TRBV7-9
j_gene: TRBJ1-3
CDR3aa: CASRGVSGNTIYF
CDR3nt: TGTGCCAGCAGAGGGGTATCCGGAAACACCATATATTTT

abundance: .
d_gene: .
v_gene: TRBV28
j_gene: TRBJ2-5
CDR3aa: CASCDKGRYETQYF
CDR3nt: TGTGCCAGCTGCGACAAGGGGAGGTACGAGACCCAGTACTTC

abundance: .
d_gene: .
v_gene: TRBV7-8
j_gene: TRBJ1-5
CDR3aa: CASSLGEYWGNQPQHF
CDR3nt: TGTGCCAGCAGCTTAGGGGAGTACTGGGGCAATCAGCCCCAGCATTTT

abundance: .
d_gene: .
v_gene: TRBV7-9
j_gene: TRBJ2-7
CDR3aa: CASSLGSQLAATYEQYF
CDR3nt: TGTGCCAGCAGCTTAGGCAGCCAACTGGCGGCAACCTACGAGCAGTACTTC

abundance: .
d_gene: .
v_gene: TRBV6-5
j_gene: TRBJ2-1
CDR3aa: CAAEARNEQFF
CDR3nt: TGTGCCGCCGAGGCTAGAAATGAGCAGTTCTTC

abundance: .
d_gene: TRBD2
v_gene: TRBV9
j_gene: TRBJ2-7
CDR3aa: CASSGFSGRAMGEQYF
CDR3nt: TGTGCCAGCAGCGGGTTTAGCGGGAGGGCCATGGGGGAGCAGTACTTC

abundance: .
d_gene: TRBD1
v_gene: TRBV5-1
j_gene: TRBJ1-1
CDR3aa: CASSPDRKFENTEAFF
CDR3nt: TGCGCCAGCAGCCCGGACAGGAAATTCGAGAACACTGAAGCTTTCTTT

abundance: .
d_gene: .
v_gene: TRBV7-2
j_gene: TRBJ1-2
CDR3aa: CASSKDRSYTF
CDR3nt: TGTGCCAGCAGCAAGGACAGATCCTACACCTTC

abundance: .
d_gene: TRBD1
v_gene: TRBV3-1/TRBV3-2
j_gene: TRBJ1-1
CDR3aa: CASSPRGGVMNTEAFF
CDR3nt: TGTGCCAGCAGCCCAAGAGGGGGCGTTATGAACACTGAAGCTTTCTTT

abundance: once
d_gene: TRBD1
v_gene: TRBV5-6
j_gene: TRBJ1-2
CDR3aa: CASSPGTENYGYTF
CDR3nt: TGTGCCAGCAGCCCCGGGACAGAGAACTATGGCTACACCTTC

abundance: .
d_gene: TRBD1
v_gene: TRBV28
j_gene: TRBJ1-5
CDR3aa: CASSPRDRAGNQPQHF
CDR3nt: TGTGCCAGCAGTCCCCGGGACAGGGCAGGAAATCAGCCCCAGCATTTT

abundance: .
d_gene: .
v_gene: TRBV14
j_gene: TRBJ2-7
CDR3aa: CASTPDRYYEQYF
CDR3nt: TGTGCCAGCACCCCAGACAGGTACTACGAGCAGTACTTC

abundance: .
d_gene: .
v_gene: TRBV25-1
j_gene: TRBJ1-2
CDR3aa: CASSDRGRNYGYTF
CDR3nt: TGTGCCAGCAGTGATCGCGGGAGGAACTATGGCTACACCTTC

abundance: .
d_gene: .
v_gene: TRBV12-5
j_gene: TRBJ1-2
CDR3aa: CASALGVSANYGYTF
CDR3nt: TGTGCTAGTGCCTTGGGCGTGTCCGCTAACTATGGCTACACCTTC

abundance: once
d_gene: TRBD1
v_gene: TRBV5-6
j_gene: TRBJ1-6
CDR3aa: CASSKDRGNSPLHF
CDR3nt: TGTGCCAGCAGCAAGGACAGGGGAAATTCACCCCTCCACTTT

abundance: .
d_gene: .
v_gene: TRBV5-1
j_gene: TRBJ1-6
CDR3aa: CASTLQGSSNSPLHF
CDR3nt: TGCGCCAGCACCTTACAGGGTTCGAGTAATTCACCCCTCCACTTT

abundance: few
d_gene: TRBD1
v_gene: TRBV10-2
j_gene: TRBJ1-2
CDR3aa: CASHSPGQGAHGYTF
CDR3nt: TGCGCCAGCCATTCCCCCGGACAGGGGGCTCATGGCTACACCTTC

abundance: .
d_gene: TRBD2
v_gene: TRBV7-9
j_gene: TRBJ2-7
CDR3aa: CASSSASLGVKRERYEQYF
CDR3nt: TGTGCCAGCAGCTCCGCTTCCCTTGGGGTGAAGCGGGAGAGGTACGAGCAGTACTTC

abundance: .
d_gene: TRBD1
v_gene: TRBV2
j_gene: TRBJ1-1
CDR3aa: CASSEGMWDREAGLNTEAFF
CDR3nt: TGTGCCAGCAGTGAAGGGATGTGGGACAGGGAAGCGGGGCTGAACACTGAAGCTTTCTTT

abundance: .
d_gene: .
v_gene: TRBV7-2
j_gene: TRBJ2-3
CDR3aa: CASSFRASASDTQYF
CDR3nt: TGTGCCAGCAGCTTCAGGGCGTCCGCATCAGATACGCAGTATTTT

abundance: .
d_gene: TRBD1
v_gene: TRBV29-1
j_gene: TRBJ1-1
CDR3aa: CSPQLATGIRANTEAFF
CDR3nt: TGCAGCCCGCAGTTGGCGACAGGGATCAGAGCGAACACTGAAGCTTTCTTT

abundance: .
d_gene: .
v_gene: TRBV28
j_gene: TRBJ2-1
CDR3aa: CASSFDSGNYNEQFF
CDR3nt: TGTGCCAGCAGTTTTGATAGCGGTAACTACAATGAGCAGTTCTTC

abundance: .
d_gene: TRBD1
v_gene: TRBV7-2
j_gene: TRBJ2-6
CDR3aa: CASSSDRVSGANVLTF
CDR3nt: TGTGCCAGCAGCTCGGACAGGGTCTCTGGGGCCAACGTCCTGACTTTC

abundance: .
d_gene: TRBD1
v_gene: TRBV2
j_gene: TRBJ1-2
CDR3aa: CASRAWTGGINDGYTF
CDR3nt: TGTGCCAGCAGGGCGTGGACAGGGGGAATAAATGATGGCTACACCTTC

abundance: .
d_gene: .
v_gene: TRBV2
j_gene: TRBJ2-1
CDR3aa: CASGRGRSSYNEQFF
CDR3nt: TGTGCCAGCGGGCGGGGGCGGAGCTCCTACAATGAGCAGTTCTTC

abundance: .
d_gene: .
v_gene: TRBV28
j_gene: TRBJ2-7
CDR3aa: CASSPSQGGAYEQYF
CDR3nt: TGTGCCAGCAGTCCCAGCCAGGGTGGGGCCTACGAGCAGTACTTC

abundance: .
d_gene: .
v_gene: TRBV19
j_gene: TRBJ1-3
CDR3aa: CASSMVMGPVDGNTIYF
CDR3nt: TGTGCCAGTAGTATGGTTATGGGGCCCGTGGACGGAAACACCATATATTTT

abundance: .
d_gene: .
v_gene: TRBV21-1
j_gene: TRBJ1-2
CDR3aa: CASSKGWGLRVYGYTF
CDR3nt: TGTGCCAGCAGCAAAGGGTGGGGGCTTCGGGTCTATGGCTACACCTTC

abundance: .
d_gene: .
v_gene: TRBV6-5
j_gene: TRBJ2-1
CDR3aa: CASSYEPLSSYNEQFF
CDR3nt: TGTGCCAGCAGTTACGAACCCTTGAGCTCCTACAATGAGCAGTTCTTC

abundance: .
d_gene: TRBD1
v_gene: TRBV5-1
j_gene: TRBJ1-1
CDR3aa: CASSPRQGSTEAFF
CDR3nt: TGCGCCAGCAGCCCAAGACAGGGCAGCACTGAAGCTTTCTTT

abundance: .
d_gene: .
v_gene: TRBV19
j_gene: TRBJ1-2
CDR3aa: CASRDSPYGYTF
CDR3nt: TGTGCCAGTAGAGACAGTCCTTATGGCTACACCTTC

abundance: .
d_gene: .
v_gene: TRBV18
j_gene: TRBJ1-4
CDR3aa: CASSLTATNEKLFF
CDR3nt: TGTGCCAGCTCTCTGACAGCGACTAATGAAAAACTGTTTTTT

abundance: .
d_gene: .
v_gene: TRBV10-3
j_gene: TRBJ1-3
CDR3aa: CAISDRGTSSGNTIYF
CDR3nt: TGTGCCATCAGTGATAGGGGGACGAGCTCTGGAAACACCATATATTTT

abundance: once
d_gene: TRBD2
v_gene: TRBV29-1
j_gene: TRBJ2-3
CDR3aa: CSVKRDHTDTQYF
CDR3nt: TGCAGCGTCAAGCGGGACCACACAGATACGCAGTATTTT

abundance: .
d_gene: .
v_gene: TRBV18
j_gene: TRBJ1-5
CDR3aa: CASSPQGGSNQPQHF
CDR3nt: TGTGCCAGCTCACCACAAGGCGGGAGCAATCAGCCCCAGCATTTT

abundance: .
d_gene: .
v_gene: TRBV10-3
j_gene: TRBJ2-3
CDR3aa: CAIRFGGGTDTQYF
CDR3nt: TGTGCCATCAGATTCGGGGGAGGCACAGATACGCAGTATTTT

abundance: .
d_gene: TRBD1
v_gene: TRBV6-5
j_gene: TRBJ1-1
CDR3aa: CASTFHRGLNTEAFF
CDR3nt: TGTGCCAGCACTTTCCACAGGGGACTGAACACTGAAGCTTTCTTT

abundance: few
d_gene: TRBD1
v_gene: TRBV30
j_gene: TRBJ2-7
CDR3aa: CAWSPPGQLFF
CDR3nt: TGTGCCTGGAGTCCGCCGGGACAGTTGTTCTTC

abundance: .
d_gene: .
v_gene: TRBV28
j_gene: TRBJ1-5
CDR3aa: CASGERVGNQPQHF
CDR3nt: TGTGCCAGCGGGGAGAGGGTGGGGAATCAGCCCCAGCATTTT

abundance: .
d_gene: .
v_gene: TRBV7-2
j_gene: TRBJ2-7
CDR3aa: CASRGVSGGPHEQYF
CDR3nt: TGTGCCAGCAGGGGGGTGTCAGGAGGGCCCCATGAGCAGTACTTC

abundance: .
d_gene: .
v_gene: TRBV7-2
j_gene: TRBJ2-5
CDR3aa: CASSLGGGAQDGTQYF
CDR3nt: TGTGCCAGCAGCTTAGGGGGCGGTGCGCAAGACGGGACCCAGTACTTC

abundance: once
d_gene: .
v_gene: TRBV15
j_gene: TRBJ1-1
CDR3aa: CATSRGGGGTEAFF
CDR3nt: TGTGCCACCAGCAGAGGAGGGGGGGGCACTGAAGCTTTCTTT

abundance: once
d_gene: .
v_gene: TRBV27
j_gene: TRBJ1-6
CDR3aa: CASSLSWTGDSPLHF
CDR3nt: TGTGCCAGCAGTTTATCCTGGACGGGGGATTCACCCCTCCACTTT

abundance: .
d_gene: TRBD1
v_gene: TRBV4-1
j_gene: TRBJ1-6
CDR3aa: CASSPGQGVENSPLHF
CDR3nt: TGCGCCAGCAGCCCGGGACAGGGGGTTGAAAATTCACCCCTCCACTTT

abundance: once
d_gene: .
v_gene: TRBV4-1
j_gene: TRBJ2-4
CDR3aa: CASSHPYGAQGKNIQYF
CDR3nt: TGCGCCAGCAGCCACCCCTATGGGGCGCAGGGGAAAAACATTCAGTACTTC

abundance: .
d_gene: .
v_gene: TRBV30
j_gene: TRBJ2-1
CDR3aa: CAWSVQYNEQFF
CDR3nt: TGTGCCTGGAGTGTTCAGTACAATGAGCAGTTCTTC

abundance: .
d_gene: TRBD1
v_gene: TRBV27
j_gene: TRBJ1-4
CDR3aa: CASSLSPYSTGTANEKLFF
CDR3nt: TGTGCCAGCAGTTTATCGCCCTACTCTACAGGGACAGCTAATGAAAAACTGTTTTTT

abundance: .
d_gene: .
v_gene: TRBV3-1/TRBV3-2
j_gene: TRBJ2-5
CDR3aa: CASRRRGQETQYF
CDR3nt: TGTGCCAGCCGGCGAAGGGGGCAAGAGACCCAGTACTTC

abundance: .
d_gene: TRBD1
v_gene: TRBV19
j_gene: TRBJ1-5
CDR3aa: CASSIGGTGRQPQHF
CDR3nt: TGTGCCAGTAGTATAGGGGGGACAGGGAGGCAGCCCCAGCATTTT

abundance: .
d_gene: .
v_gene: TRBV5-1
j_gene: TRBJ1-3
CDR3aa: CASSLGGTPGNTIYF
CDR3nt: TGCGCCAGCAGCTTAGGGGGTACACCTGGAAACACCATATATTTT

abundance: .
d_gene: .
v_gene: TRBV5-1
j_gene: TRBJ2-2
CDR3aa: CASSGGTPTGELFF
CDR3nt: TGCGCCAGCAGCGGGGGGACCCCCACCGGGGAGCTGTTTTTT

abundance: .
d_gene: .
v_gene: TRBV5-1
j_gene: TRBJ2-7
CDR3aa: CASSLSGTGGGNEQYF
CDR3nt: TGCGCCAGCAGCTTGAGCGGAACAGGGGGAGGGAACGAGCAGTACTTC

abundance: .
d_gene: .
v_gene: TRBV27
j_gene: TRBJ2-5
CDR3aa: CASTIYAWDIGDF
CDR3nt: TGTGCCAGCACCATATATGCTTGGGACATAGGGGACTTC